These 32 T cell receptor beta chains were all obtained from the same sample, sequenced in a study of T cell responses to AZD1222 COVID-19 vaccine. Sequencing used immunoSEQ multiplex PCR; TCRdb keeps in-frame clones, though not all of them. The sample lists 150,000 or so clones, about 93% occurring once. The sample here was peripheral blood, taken on day 0 of AZD1222 vaccination. The receptors originated from an adult in good health.

J is TRBJ1-2 and V is TRBV10-3; a possible D gene is TRBD1 (5 bases). Germline V gene lookup returns CDR1 ENHRY and CDR2 SYGVKD. This CDR3 is built from 14 residues. V dropped 3 bases and J dropped 4 bases, with 12 bases sitting between them. CDR3 in amino acids: CAISESTGLYGYTF. CDR3 DNA sequence: TGTGCCATCAGTGAATCAACAGGACTCTATGGCTACACCTTC.

The chain joins TRBV5-6 to TRBJ2-1, with 7 bases matching TRBD1. Germline-derived CDR1 and CDR2 are SGHDT and YYEEEE. V lost 4 bases and J lost 0; bases outside the gene matches: 10. CDR3 length: 17 residues. The DNA of the CDR3 is TGTGCCAGCAGCCGACCGGGACAGATGAACTCCTACAATGAGCAGTTCTTC. As protein: CASSRPGQMNSYNEQFF.

The chain links TRBV7-8 to TRBJ2-3, with D uncertain. The V end lost 5 bases, the J end lost 1 base, and 19 bases lay between the germline ends. The CDR3 has 17 residues. Germline CDR1 and CDR2: SGHVS and FQNEAQ. The CDR3 DNA reads TGTGCCAGCAGCCACCCCCTGGTAGGGAAGGGCACAGATACGCAGTATTTT. Translating gives CASSHPLVGKGTDTQYF. Drawing the rest from reference TRBV7-8 and TRBJ2-3, the complete variable domain is GAGVSQSPRYKVAKRGQDVALRCDPISGHVSLFWYQQALGQGPEFLTYFQNEAQLDKSGLPSDRFFAERPEGSVSTLKIQRTQQEDSAVYLCASSHPLVGKGTDTQYFGPGTRLTVL.

V gene TRBV19 combines with J gene TRBJ1-1; D is ambiguous. Germline CDR1 is LNHDA and CDR2 is SQIVND (reference sequence). The germline V and J ends were trimmed by 7 bases and 1 base, with 13 bases remaining between them. The CDR3 loop spans 14 amino acids. CDR3 DNA sequence: TGTGCCAGTAAATCGAGAGGAGGGAACACTGAAGCTTTCTTT. Translating it yields CASKSRGGNTEAFF.

The V call is TRBV27, the J call TRBJ1-6; unclear D gene. This CDR3 comprises 15 residues. The V end lost 5 bases, the J end lost 7 bases, and 15 bases lay between the germline ends. The germline V gene encodes CDR1 MNHEY and CDR2 SMNVEV (reference sequence). CDR3 loop: CASSRQAEANSPLHF. The CDR3 DNA sequence: TGTGCCAGCAGTCGGCAGGCGGAAGCCAATTCACCCCTCCACTTT.

The chain joins TRBV14 to TRBJ1-1, with D unresolved. The length of the CDR3 is 11 residues. Between the trimmed V and J ends, which lost 0 bases and 5 bases, there was a span of 1 base. Germline assignment: CDR1 SGHDN and CDR2 FVKESK. CDR3 DNA: TGTGCCAGCAGCCAAGAGACTGAAGCTTTCTTT. Translated: CASSQETEAFF.

The chain joins TRBV3-1 (or the pseudogene TRBV3-2) to TRBJ2-4; unclear D gene. The germline gives CDR1 LGHDT, CDR2 YNNKEL (reference sequence). The CDR3 runs to 15 residues. V shed 1 base and J shed 1 base, with 8 bases lying between them. The CDR3, as DNA: TGTGCCAGCAGCCAAGCACCGGGCGCCAAAAACATTCAGTACTTC. It encodes CASSQAPGAKNIQYF.

The chain joins TRBV6-1 to TRBJ1-5; D unclear. Germline V CDR1 and CDR2: MNHNS, SASEGT. The V and J ends lost 4 bases and 4 bases respectively, with 17 bases between them. The CDR3 is made up of 16 amino acids. In DNA, the CDR3 is TGTGCCAGCAGTGCGACCCCTGAACCTGGGAATCAGCCCCAGCATTTT. Translated, it gives CASSATPEPGNQPQHF.

The chain carries TRBV6-5 and TRBJ2-1; D could derive from TRBD1 or TRBD2 (5 bases each). CDR1 is MNHEY, CDR2 SVGAGI, per germline. The V end lost 0 bases, the J end lost 9 bases, and 15 bases lay between the germline ends. This CDR3 spans 15 amino acids. CDR3 sequence (DNA): TGTGCCAGCAGTTACTCTGTCGGGACCGGTAGTGAGCAGTTCTTC. It encodes CASSYSVGTGSEQFF.

The chain uses TRBV27 and TRBJ1-2; possible D gene TRBD1, 5 bases. In germline, CDR1 is MNHEY, CDR2 SMNVEV (reference sequence). V lost 3 bases to trimming and J lost 8 bases, with 19 bases between them. The CDR3 extends over 15 amino acids. The CDR3 DNA reads TGTGCCAGCAGTTTCTTCGCAGGGATATCGGGAGGCTACACCTTC. Its translation is CASSFFAGISGGYTF.

CDR3 in amino acids: CASSPSLNTGELFF. The CDR3 DNA is TGCGCCAGCAGCCCGTCCCTAAACACCGGGGAGCTGTTTTTT. The chain links TRBV10-1 to TRBJ2-2, with unresolved D. Trimming took 6 bases from V and 2 from J, leaving 10 bases between them. The germline V gene has CDR1 WNHNN and CDR2 SYGVQD (reference sequence). There are 14 residues in the CDR3.

This chain links TRBV11-2 with TRBJ2-5, with a possible D match to TRBD1 (5 bases). Germline V gives CDR1 SGHAT, CDR2 FQNNGV. The CDR3 loop spans 15 amino acids. Trimming removed 2 bases at V and 4 bases at J, with 14 bases between. Here the CDR3 DNA reads TGTGCCAGCAGCTTATCGTATTCCCAGGGAGAGACCCAGTACTTC. Translation gives CASSLSYSQGETQYF.

The V and J genes are TRBV15 and TRBJ2-1; D might be TRBD2 (7 bases). The CDR3 runs 18 residues. The V gene's germline CDR1 is LNHNV and CDR2 YYDKDF (reference sequence). V lost 2 bases and J lost 5, with 22 bases in between. The CDR3 DNA follows: TGTGCCACCAGCAGATCCCGTCCGCCGGGGGGCGGCCACAATGAGCAGTTCTTC. Its translation is CATSRSRPPGGGHNEQFF.

J is TRBJ1-4 and V is TRBV19; 10 nucleotides match TRBD1. The CDR3 sequence is 13 residues long. Germline V lookup: CDR1 LNHDA, CDR2 SQIVND (reference sequence). Losses at the gene ends were 11 bases for V and 7 bases for J; bases not matched to a gene: 7. CDR3 coding DNA: TGTGCCTGCGGACAGGGGGTTTCTGAAAAACTGTTTTTT. Its translation is CACGQGVSEKLFF.

The genes are TRBV5-4 and TRBJ2-5; no clear D gene. V shed 3 bases and J shed 7 bases, with 19 bases lying between them. The CDR3 is 15 residues long. Germline-derived CDR1 and CDR2 are SGHNT and YYREEE (reference sequence). CDR3 sequence (DNA): TGTGCCAGCAGCTCGCCGAAGGGTGATACGGGGACCCAGTACTTC. This codes for CASSSPKGDTGTQYF. Together with reference TRBV5-4 and TRBJ2-5, the CDR3 gives the full variable domain: ETGVTQSPTHLIKTRGQQVTLRCSSQSGHNTVSWYQQALGQGPQFIFQYYREEENGRGNFPPRFSGLQFPNYSSELNVNALELDDSALYLCASSSPKGDTGTQYFGPGTRLLVL.

The V and J genes are TRBV18 and TRBJ2-3; 7 bases map to TRBD2. CDR3 length: 16 residues. Germline loops: CDR1 KGHSH, CDR2 LQKENI. With 6 bases clipped from V and 1 base from J, the junction kept 10 bases outside the gene matches. The CDR3 nucleotides read TGTGCCAGCTCCCCCAGCGGGACCCCTGGCACAGATACGCAGTATTTT. Encoded protein: CASSPSGTPGTDTQYF.

This sequence joins TRBV7-9 and TRBJ1-1, with 9 bases fitting TRBD1. The CDR3 has 16 residues. Germline CDR1 reads SEHNR; CDR2 reads FQNEAQ (reference sequence). Germline trimming cut 2 bases from V and 5 bases from J; bases unmatched to any gene: 9. The CDR3 nucleotides read TGTGCCAGCAGCTTATCCTCGGGACAGGGAGGGACTGAAGCTTTCTTT. It translates to CASSLSSGQGGTEAFF.

V is TRBV10-2 and J is TRBJ2-3; 7 bases are shared with TRBD2. The junction had 8 bases not matched to a gene; V was cut back by 6 bases and J by 2 bases. The CDR3 is 15 amino acids. CDR1 is WSHSY, CDR2 SAAADI, per germline. The CDR3 protein is CASRPGRLATDTQYF. In nucleotides, the CDR3 is TGCGCCAGCAGACCAGGCCGACTAGCCACAGATACGCAGTATTTT.

This chain uses TRBV28 with TRBJ1-5; D not certain. V gave up 7 bases and J gave up 4 bases, with 8 bases separating them. Germline V CDR1 and CDR2: MDHEN, SYDVKM. The CDR3 consists of 12 residues. CDR3 region: CASTWVNQPQHF. CDR3 nucleotides: TGTGCCAGCACGTGGGTTAATCAGCCCCAGCATTTT.

The genes are TRBV19 and TRBJ2-2, with TRBD2 identical over 8 bases. The germline gives CDR1 LNHDA, CDR2 SQIVND (reference sequence). Trimming removed 3 bases from V and 8 bases from J; junction bases left unmatched: 8. The CDR3 is 15 residues long. Written as DNA, the CDR3 is TGTGCCAGTAGTATCAGCGGGAGATTTAGAGGGGAGCTGTTTTTT. It is translated as CASSISGRFRGELFF.

The V call is TRBV5-1, the J call TRBJ1-6; D is ambiguous. V was pared by 5 bases and J by 7 bases, with 16 bases between. The germline gives CDR1 SGHRS, CDR2 YFSETQ. The CDR3 is made up of 15 amino acids. CDR3 protein: CASSLVGPENSPLHF. For the CDR3, the DNA is TGCGCCAGCAGTCTGGTTGGACCCGAAAATTCACCCCTCCACTTT.

V and J are TRBV6-5 and TRBJ2-2; D is ambiguous. The CDR3 runs to 14 residues. The germline V and J ends were trimmed by 2 bases and 4 bases, with 8 bases remaining between them. Germline assignment: CDR1 MNHEY and CDR2 SVGAGI. This chain's CDR3 is CASSYGTLTGELFF. CDR3 coding DNA: TGTGCCAGCAGTTACGGAACTCTCACCGGGGAGCTGTTTTTT.

The chain has TRBV6-5 and TRBJ1-5, with D perhaps TRBD1 (5 bases). Trimming removed 1 base from V and 5 bases from J, with 12 bases in between. The CDR3 consists of 15 residues. CDR1 and CDR2 from the germline V gene are MNHEY and SVGAGI. The CDR3: CASSYWGEEDQPQHF. The CDR3 DNA sequence: TGTGCCAGCAGTTACTGGGGCGAGGAGGATCAGCCCCAGCATTTT.

The chain joins TRBV4-1 to TRBJ1-4; the D gene is possibly TRBD1 (5 bases). Trimming stripped 6 bases from V and 0 bases from J, with 11 bases between. Germline loops: CDR1 MGHRA, CDR2 YSYEKL. The CDR3 contains 15 residues. The CDR3 spells CASSRGIATNEKLFF. The CDR3 bases are TGCGCCAGCAGTAGGGGAATAGCAACTAATGAAAAACTGTTTTTT.

The chain carries TRBV28 and TRBJ2-2; 8 nucleotides line up with TRBD1. Germline V lookup: CDR1 MDHEN, CDR2 SYDVKM. This CDR3 contains 15 residues. Germline trimming cut 7 bases from V and 2 bases from J; bases unmatched to any gene: 6. In DNA form, the CDR3 reads TGTGCCAGCACCCCCAGGGGGCATAACACCGGGGAGCTGTTTTTT. It codes for CASTPRGHNTGELFF.

The chain uses TRBV18 and TRBJ2-1; 8 bases agree with TRBD1. The CDR3 is made up of 15 amino acids. Trimming removed 5 bases from V and 6 bases from J; junction bases left unmatched: 9. CDR1 and CDR2 from the germline V gene are KGHSH and LQKENI. DNA for the CDR3: TGTGCCAGCTCAGCAAACAGGGGGACAGGCAATGAGCAGTTCTTC. Residues: CASSANRGTGNEQFF. Drawing the rest from reference TRBV18 and TRBJ2-1, the complete variable domain is NAGVMQNPRHLVRRRGQEARLRCSPMKGHSHVYWYRQLPEEGLKFMVYLQKENIIDESGMPKERFSAEFPKEGPSILRIQQVVRGDSAAYFCASSANRGTGNEQFFGPGTRLTVL.

J is TRBJ1-2 and V is TRBV7-9; the D is unclear. The CDR3 has 14 amino acids. The V and J ends lost 5 bases and 4 bases respectively, with 14 bases between them. Germline values: CDR1 SEHNR, CDR2 FQNEAQ (reference sequence). CDR3 sequence (DNA): TGTGCCAGCAGCGCGCTCCCAGATTTCTATGGCTACACCTTC. The encoded protein is CASSALPDFYGYTF.

The chain links TRBV7-2 to TRBJ1-5; D ambiguous. This CDR3 is 14 amino acids long. The germline CDR1 and CDR2 sequences are SGHTA and FQGNSA. V shed 4 bases and J shed 7 bases, with 14 bases lying between them. Here the CDR3 reads CASSSGETGQPQHF. CDR3 bases: TGTGCCAGCAGCTCCGGGGAGACCGGGCAGCCCCAGCATTTT.

This rearrangement joins TRBV28 to TRBJ1-4; no firm D call. Germline CDR1 reads MDHEN; CDR2 reads SYDVKM. CDR3 length: 16 residues. V shed 3 bases and J shed 4 bases, with 15 bases lying between them. The CDR3 spells CASSLGGAYRNEKLFF. For the CDR3, the DNA is TGTGCCAGCAGTTTGGGTGGAGCCTACCGTAATGAAAAACTGTTTTTT.

The chain couples TRBV4-1 to TRBJ1-1; no clear D. The CDR3 has 14 amino acids. V lost 2 bases and J lost 0, with 7 bases in between. Per germline, CDR1 MGHRA and CDR2 YSYEKL. The CDR3 DNA is TGCGCCAGCAGCCAAAAAGAAATGAACACTGAAGCTTTCTTT. Its translation: CASSQKEMNTEAFF.

CDR3 DNA sequence: TGTGCCAGTAGCGTGGGACTAGCGGGAGGGGATGAGCAGTTCTTC. This translates into CASSVGLAGGDEQFF. The rearrangement joins TRBV19 to TRBJ2-1, with 16 bases aligning to TRBD2. This CDR3 is built from 15 residues. V shed 6 bases, J shed 8 bases, and the junction held 4 bases outside the gene matches. Germline V CDR1 and CDR2: LNHDA, SQIVND (reference sequence).

V and J are TRBV7-8 and TRBJ1-3, with D maybe TRBD1 (6 bases). Germline-derived CDR1 and CDR2 are SGHVS and FQNEAQ. CDR3 length: 14 residues. Trimming took off 5 bases at V and 7 bases at J, with 15 bases between the two ends. The chain's CDR3 is CASSLTGYGNTIYF. CDR3 in DNA: TGTGCCAGCAGCCTTACAGGGTACGGGAACACCATATATTTT.